Listed here are 22 T cell receptor beta chains from one sample, sequenced in a study of neoadjuvant anti-PD-1 for oral cavity cancer. Profiled with immunoSEQ multiplex PCR; TCRdb holds only in-frame clones, not every one. The profile shows approximately 10,000 clones, under 75% of them singletons. Noted time point: after neoadjuvant nivolumab, at surgical resection. This material consisted of tumor tissue, taken after nivolumab (anti-PD-1) treatment. The receptor set was obtained from a person between 40 and 85 years old with oral cavity squamous cell carcinoma.

The chain carries TRBV5-1 and TRBJ1-1; 9 positions match TRBD1. Trimming cost V 0 bases and J 7 bases; bases outside gene matches: 4. The CDR3 sequence is 14 residues long. Per the germline V gene, CDR1 is SGHRS and CDR2 is YFSETQ. Here the CDR3 reads CASSLATGGGEAFF. CDR3 nucleotides: TGCGCCAGCAGCTTGGCTACAGGGGGCGGTGAAGCTTTCTTT.

The chain recombines TRBV6-5 with TRBJ1-1, with D maybe TRBD1 (6 bases). The CDR3 runs to 14 residues. Trimming pared 4 bases from V and 1 base from J, leaving 10 bases between. Germline-derived CDR1 and CDR2 are MNHEY and SVGAGI. CDR3 loop: CASSWGQQNTEAFF. CDR3 DNA: TGTGCCAGCAGTTGGGGACAACAGAACACTGAAGCTTTCTTT.

This chain links TRBV5-4 with TRBJ1-1; D is unresolved. The V end was cut by 0 bases, the J end by 5 bases, with 11 bases between. Germline CDR1 is SGHNT and CDR2 is YYREEE (reference sequence). The CDR3 spans 14 residues. The CDR3 bases are TGTGCCAGCAGCTTGGGGATGGCTGGGACTGAAGCTTTCTTT. This gives the protein CASSLGMAGTEAFF.

J is TRBJ1-5 and V is TRBV30; D uncertain. Germline CDR1 is GTSNPN and CDR2 is SVGIG (reference sequence). The V end was cut by 1 base, the J end by 2 bases, with 12 bases between. The CDR3 extends over 15 amino acids. CDR3 loop: CAWSEGRSGNQPQHF. The DNA for the CDR3 is TGTGCCTGGAGTGAAGGGCGCTCGGGCAATCAGCCCCAGCATTTT.

CDR3 nucleotide sequence: TGCGCCAGCAGCTTGCTGGGACTAGCGGGAGTGGACGGGGAGCTGTTTTTT. Residues: CASSLLGLAGVDGELFF. V is TRBV5-1 and J is TRBJ2-2; 14 nucleotides line up with TRBD2. This CDR3 comprises 17 residues. The V gene end was trimmed by 1 base and the J gene end by 7 bases; junction bases not matched to a gene: 6. CDR1 and CDR2 from the germline V gene are SGHRS and YFSETQ.

The chain links TRBV6-5 to TRBJ2-1, with 10 bases that match TRBD2. The CDR3 covers 16 residues. Losses at the gene ends were 4 bases for V and 7 bases for J; bases not matched to a gene: 10. Germline V gene sequence: CDR1 MNHEY, CDR2 SVGAGI. The CDR3 bases are TGTGCCAGCAGTTCTAGCGGGGGCGGATATGGAAATGAGCAGTTCTTC. Translated, it gives CASSSSGGGYGNEQFF.

This clone is classed as medium-sized. The chain uses TRBV29-1 and TRBJ2-3; no reliable D call. Germline V gene sequence: CDR1 SQVTM, CDR2 ANQGSEA. The CDR3 is made up of 12 amino acids. V was clipped by 6 bases and J by 2 bases, with 9 bases between them. The CDR3 DNA reads TGCAGCGTCCGACGGTCCACAGATACGCAGTATTTT. Its protein is CSVRRSTDTQYF.

This chain links TRBV5-8 with TRBJ1-2; D may be TRBD1 (6 bases). V was trimmed by 2 bases and J by 8 bases, leaving 16 bases between them. Germline V gives CDR1 SGHTS, CDR2 YDEGEE. CDR3 size: 14 residues. This CDR3 reads CASSFWMDSAGYTF. The CDR3 nucleotides read TGTGCCAGCAGCTTTTGGATGGACAGCGCGGGCTACACCTTC.

This sequence joins TRBV27 and TRBJ2-3; TRBD2 matches 10 bases. The germline V gene encodes CDR1 MNHEY and CDR2 SMNVEV (reference sequence). The length of the CDR3 is 16 residues. The V segment lost 5 bases and the J segment 4 bases; nucleotides outside the gene matches: 9. Written as DNA, the CDR3 is TGTGCCAGCAGTCAAGCTAGCGGGGGCGGCGCAGATACGCAGTATTTT. It codes for CASSQASGGGADTQYF.

This chain uses TRBV10-2 with TRBJ2-1; D may be TRBD2 (6 bases). The germline gives CDR1 WSHSY, CDR2 SAAADI. The CDR3 has 11 amino acids. V dropped 7 bases and J dropped 7 bases, with 8 bases sitting between them. The CDR3 region has the DNA TGCGCCAGCAACGGGGGTAATGAGCAGTTCTTC. Its protein is CASNGGNEQFF.

The chain has TRBV29-1 and TRBJ2-3; D perhaps matches TRBD2 (5 bases). Germline V gene sequence: CDR1 SQVTM, CDR2 ANQGSEA. The CDR3 extends over 15 amino acids. V was trimmed by 5 bases and J by 1 base, leaving 16 bases between them. CDR3 amino acids: CSVKMRDTGTDTQYF. The CDR3 nucleotides read TGCAGCGTTAAGATGAGGGATACCGGCACAGATACGCAGTATTTT.

The V and J genes are TRBV25-1 and TRBJ1-2; no clear D gene. The CDR3 is made up of 13 amino acids. V lost 3 bases and J lost 2, with 7 bases in between. Germline values: CDR1 MGHDK, CDR2 SYGVNS. The CDR3, as DNA: TGTGCCAGCAGTGATTGGGAAAACTATGGCTACACCTTC. It is translated as CASSDWENYGYTF.

V gene TRBV5-1 combines with J gene TRBJ2-7; TRBD1 aligns across 8 bases. The CDR3 loop spans 15 amino acids. Germline CDR1 and CDR2: SGHRS and YFSETQ. The trim removed 0 bases at V and 4 bases at J, leaving 6 bases unmatched. The CDR3: CASSLVAGGQYEQYF. Here the CDR3 DNA reads TGCGCCAGCAGCTTGGTGGCAGGGGGCCAGTACGAGCAGTACTTC. Combining the CDR3 with reference TRBV5-1 and TRBJ2-7 gives the whole variable domain KAGVTQTPRYLIKTRGQQVTLSCSPISGHRSVSWYQQTPGQGLQFLFEYFSETQRNKGNFPGRFSGRQFSNSRSEMNVSTLELGDSALYLCASSLVAGGQYEQYFGPGTRLTVT.

The gene calls are TRBV6-1 and TRBJ2-5, with 8 positions matching TRBD1. The germline V gene encodes CDR1 MNHNS and CDR2 SASEGT. This CDR3 is built from 16 residues. With V trimmed by 3 bases and J by 2 bases, 8 bases remained unmatched. The CDR3 spells CASSDVPWTGQETQYF. DNA of the CDR3: TGTGCCAGCAGTGACGTCCCCTGGACAGGGCAAGAGACCCAGTACTTC.

The J gene is TRBJ2-7, the V gene TRBV7-3; 9 nucleotides line up with TRBD2. J was trimmed by 6 bases and V by 3 bases; bases with no gene match: 6. The V gene's germline CDR1 is SGHTA and CDR2 FQGTGA. The CDR3 covers 14 residues. CDR3 coding DNA: TGTGCCAGCAGCTTGATGGCGGGAGGGCTCGAGCAGTACTTC. Its translation: CASSLMAGGLEQYF.

A few counts support this clone. This chain links TRBV18 with TRBJ1-5; the D gene is possibly TRBD1 (5 bases). The CDR3 totals 16 residues. Trimming stripped 0 bases from V and 5 bases from J, with 14 bases between. Looked up from germline, CDR1 is KGHSH and CDR2 is LQKENI. CDR3 region: CASSPPSGGLYQPQHF. The CDR3 DNA reads TGTGCCAGCTCACCACCGTCCGGGGGACTATATCAGCCCCAGCATTTT.

The V call is TRBV6-6, the J call TRBJ2-5; possibly TRBD1 for D (5 bases). CDR3 length equals 12 residues. Germline V gene sequence: CDR1 MNHNY, CDR2 SVGAGI (reference sequence). V was pared by 6 bases and J by 2 bases, with 7 bases between. This chain's CDR3 is CASSRAQETQYF. As DNA, the CDR3 is TGTGCCAGCAGCAGGGCTCAAGAGACCCAGTACTTC.

This rearrangement joins TRBV7-9 to TRBJ2-1; 8 bases are shared with TRBD2. Per germline, CDR1 SEHNR and CDR2 FQNEAQ (reference sequence). V gave up 2 bases and J gave up 5 bases; unmatched junction bases: 5. This CDR3 is 15 amino acids long. The chain's CDR3 is CASSLSGGRHNEQFF. The CDR3 DNA follows: TGTGCCAGCAGCTTATCGGGCGGGAGGCACAATGAGCAGTTCTTC.

The count of this clone is one. The rearrangement links TRBV5-4 to TRBJ2-1; the match to TRBD1 covers 8 bases. V shed 3 bases and J 4 bases; nucleotides not matched to a gene: 6. This CDR3 spans 15 amino acids. The V gene's germline CDR1 is SGHNT and CDR2 YYREEE (reference sequence). The CDR3 reads CASSSTGGIYNEQFF. CDR3 bases: TGTGCCAGCAGCTCTACAGGGGGGATTTACAATGAGCAGTTCTTC.

V and J are TRBV9 and TRBJ2-7; D could derive from TRBD1 or TRBD2 (5 bases each). This CDR3 comprises 15 residues. V lost 4 bases, J lost 0 bases, and 14 bases lay in between. Germline V gives CDR1 SGDLS, CDR2 YYNGEE. CDR3 loop: CASSSGTLSSYEQYF. The CDR3 nucleotides are TGTGCCAGCAGCTCCGGGACCCTTAGCTCCTACGAGCAGTACTTC. Drawing the rest from reference TRBV9 and TRBJ2-7, the complete variable domain is DSGVTQTPKHLITATGQRVTLRCSPRSGDLSVYWYQQSLDQGLQFLIQYYNGEERAKGNILERFSAQQFPDLHSELNLSSLELGDSALYFCASSSGTLSSYEQYFGPGTRLTVT.

The V and J genes are TRBV28 and TRBJ2-7; 7 bases align to TRBD2. CDR3 length: 13 amino acids. CDR1 is MDHEN and CDR2 is SYDVKM in the germline V gene. Trimming at V came to 8 bases and at J to 2 bases, leaving 6 bases not matched to a gene. The CDR3 spells CASVSGETYEQYF. The CDR3 nucleotides are TGTGCCAGCGTAAGCGGGGAGACCTACGAGCAGTACTTC.

V and J are TRBV7-9 and TRBJ2-3, with a possible D match to TRBD1 (5 bases). Germline values: CDR1 SEHNR, CDR2 FQNEAQ (reference sequence). The ends were cut back, 2 bases at V and 0 bases at J, with 12 bases in the middle. There are 16 residues in the CDR3. The CDR3 reads CASSLLTVTSTDTQYF. CDR3 in DNA: TGTGCCAGCAGCTTATTGACAGTTACTAGCACAGATACGCAGTATTTT.